This T cell receptor (beta chain) was sequenced for a study of blood T cell repertoires in COVID-19. Study at large: Sites in the United States, Italy and Spain provided acute and convalescent COVID-19 samples.

Original handling: Reference gene primer amplification yielded estimated nucleated cell counts. The protocol was immunoSEQ multiplex PCR, while the TCRdb copy is restricted to in-frame clones and leaves out a portion. V, J and clone size derive from that table, while D and trimming were established from the DNA sequence. The data show 150,000 to 200,000 clones, roughly 93% seen once. This CDR3 contains 11 residues. Germline loops: CDR1 SQVTM, CDR2 ANQGSEA. Trimming took 6 bases from V and 8 from J; bases not matched to a gene: 6. The receptor was derived from a woman aged 45-60 years with acute or convalescent COVID-19. V is TRBV29-1 and J is TRBJ1-2; the match to TRBD1 covers 7 bases. Sequenced material: peripheral blood. The chain's CDR3 is CSVGTGEGYTF. In DNA form, the CDR3 reads TGCAGCGTCGGAACAGGGGAAGGCTACACCTTC. The full variable domain, with the rest looked up from reference TRBV29-1 and TRBJ1-2, is SAVISQKPSRDICQRGTSLTIQCQVDSQVTMMFWYRQQPGQSLTLIATANQGSEATYESGFVIDKFPISRPNLTFSTLTVSNMSPEDSSIYLCSVGTGEGYTFGSGTRLTVV.